This T cell receptor beta chain is from a study of blood T cell repertoires in COVID-19. The CDR3 has 14 amino acids. Trimming took off 4 bases at V and 3 bases at J, with 11 bases between the two ends. Germline CDR1 is SGDLS and CDR2 is YYNGEE. Original processing notes: Amplification from reference gene primers served as the basis for estimated nucleated cell counts. The assay was immunoSEQ multiplex PCR, and TCRdb's table has in-frame clones only and misses some. The V and J calls and clone size are taken from that table; D and trimming were inferred from the DNA. The data hold 80,000 or so clones, with 86% observed a single time.

The sequencing input was peripheral blood. The origin of this receptor is a human donor in a cohort sampled during active COVID-19. This chain uses TRBV9 with TRBJ1-3; D is undetermined. The CDR3 nucleotides read TGTGCCAGCAGCCCCCCAGAGGGTGGAAACACCATATATTTT. This codes for CASSPPEGGNTIYF.